This T cell receptor (beta chain) was profiled in a study of cytomegalovirus exposure and HLA in healthy donors. PCR used 60 Vbeta primers and 13 Jbeta primers. Clones were read by immunoSEQ multiplex PCR, and TCRdb kept only the in-frame ones, dropping some. The data contain 150,000 or so clones, about three quarters of them singletons. The CDR3 sequence is 15 residues long. Germline CDR1 reads MNHNS; CDR2 reads SASEGT. V trimming: 1 base; J trimming: 4 bases; junction bases outside the gene matches: 4. The J gene is TRBJ2-3, the V gene TRBV6-1, with 8 bases fitting TRBD1. The source is a man aged 25 to 45 in good health and CMV-seropositive. Input material: PBMCs. The CDR3 loop is CASSEVTGGADTQYF. In nucleotides, the CDR3 is TGTGCCAGCAGTGAAGTAACAGGGGGAGCAGATACGCAGTATTTT.